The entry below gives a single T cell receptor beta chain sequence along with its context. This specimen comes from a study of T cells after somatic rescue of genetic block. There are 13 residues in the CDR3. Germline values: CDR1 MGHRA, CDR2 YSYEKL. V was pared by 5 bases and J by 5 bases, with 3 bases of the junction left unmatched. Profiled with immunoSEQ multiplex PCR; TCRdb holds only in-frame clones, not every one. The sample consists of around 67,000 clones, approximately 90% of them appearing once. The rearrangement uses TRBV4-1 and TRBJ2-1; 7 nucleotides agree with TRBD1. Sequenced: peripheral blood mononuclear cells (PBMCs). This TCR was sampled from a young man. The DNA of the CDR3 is TGCGCCAGCAGCGACAGGGTCAACAATGAGCAGTTCTTC. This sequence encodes CASSDRVNNEQFF.